The clone carrying this TCR beta chain was recorded only once. Germline V gives CDR1 SGHVS, CDR2 FNYEAQ. The V gene end was trimmed by 10 bases and the J gene end by 1 base; junction bases not matched to a gene: 3. This CDR3 is built from 14 residues. These data are taken from a study of blood T cell repertoires in COVID-19. Study as a whole: The samples span acute and convalescent COVID-19 from the United States, Italy and Spain. From T cells, B-cell-depleted T cells, or PBMCs came the material, which was cDNA or gDNA.

In the study's own analysis: Amplification of reference gene primers was used by the study to estimate nucleated cell counts. Clones were read by immunoSEQ multiplex PCR, and TCRdb kept only the in-frame ones, dropping some. The DNA was the basis for D and trimming; V, J and clone size are from that table. Among a few hundred thousand clones listed, 80% to 85% were seen once. The V and J genes are TRBV7-6 and TRBJ2-2, with 10 bases lining up with TRBD2. The sequenced material came from peripheral blood. This clonotype originated in a person aged 70 to 85 with COVID-19, enrolled during active disease. In nucleotides, the CDR3 is TGTGCCACCCAGCGGGGGGGGAACACCGGGGAGCTGTTTTTT. Encoded protein: CATQRGGNTGELFF.